Described below is a single T cell receptor (beta chain) sequence and its context. The target antigen is unknown. TCRdb passed the 5' RACE reads through MiXCR, listing each CDR3 protein once. The sample lists some 320,000 distinct CDR3 sequences; roughly 9% were seen once. This specimen comes from a study of T cells after yellow fever vaccination. Study-level background: The fractions with low cell numbers were processed using SMART-Seq v4 Ultra Low Input.

Study-level findings and limits: Researchers noted that a small share of clonotypes showed up in both CD4 and CD8 compartments.

This CDR3 is built from 16 residues. CDR1 and CDR2 from the germline V gene are DFQATT and SNEGSKA (reference sequence). Trimming took off 1 base at V and 1 base at J, with 14 bases between the two ends. This material consisted of CD4+ T cells sorted from PBMCs, taken 5 days after the yellow fever booster vaccination. This clonotype originated in a man between 18 and 35 years old who received the YFV17D yellow fever vaccine. The genes are TRBV20-1 and TRBJ2-1; maybe TRBD2 (6 bases). The DNA for the CDR3 is TGCAGTGCTAGAGGGGCGGGCGGGGAATCCTACAATGAGCAGTTCTTC. It is translated as CSARGAGGESYNEQFF.